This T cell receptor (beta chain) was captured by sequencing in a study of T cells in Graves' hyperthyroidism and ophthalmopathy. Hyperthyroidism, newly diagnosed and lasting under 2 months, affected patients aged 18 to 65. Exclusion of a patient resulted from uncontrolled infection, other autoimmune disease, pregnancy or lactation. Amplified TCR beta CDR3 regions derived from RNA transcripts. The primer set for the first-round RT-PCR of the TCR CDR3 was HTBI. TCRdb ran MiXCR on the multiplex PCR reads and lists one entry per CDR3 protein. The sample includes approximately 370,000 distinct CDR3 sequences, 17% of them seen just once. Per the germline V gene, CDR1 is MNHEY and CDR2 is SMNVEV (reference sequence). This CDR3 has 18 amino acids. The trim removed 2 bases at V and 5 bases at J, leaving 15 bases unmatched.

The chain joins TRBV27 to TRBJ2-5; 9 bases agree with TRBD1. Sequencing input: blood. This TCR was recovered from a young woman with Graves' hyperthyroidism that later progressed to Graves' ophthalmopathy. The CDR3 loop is CASSLNGQGPRLWETQYF. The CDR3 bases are TGTGCCAGCAGTTTAAATGGACAGGGGCCCCGGTTGTGGGAGACCCAGTACTTC.